This T cell receptor beta chain was retrieved from a study of graft-versus-host responses after intestinal transplantation (dated by TCRdb to the early 2020s). At the level of the whole study: Recipients received multivisceral, liver-intestinal, or isolated intestinal transplants. After intestinal transplantation, graft-versus-host and host-versus-graft alloreactive T cell clones were followed in the graft, circulation and bone marrow using bulk TCR-beta CDR3 sequencing. Of the 20 to 25 intestinal transplant recipients enrolled in the cohort, one of whom was a retransplant, a few patients without pretransplant specimens were excluded. A peak of at least 4% donor T cells among recipient peripheral blood mononuclear cells was the definition used for donor T cell macrochimerism. Instead of going to the commercial service, samples from a few later patients were sequenced in-house on an Illumina MiSeq and processed with MiXCR. To identify alloreactive clones, pre-transplant mixed lymphocyte reaction products were sequenced and then compared with unstimulated pre-transplant donor and recipient T cells. All recipients received anti-thymocyte globulin induction followed by maintenance tacrolimus and steroids for roughly 3 years. Paper-wide results and their limitations: Patients with donor T cell macrochimerism had high GvH to HvG T cell clonal ratios in their allografts. Conclusions were limited by the relatively low number and heterogeneity of intestinal transplant patients. Early after transplant, declines in HvG clones were associated with peak levels of circulating GvH clones. GvH clones were detected in recipient bone marrow, and some of these GvH clones were observed earlier in ileal mucosa or blood, consistent with an intestinal mucosal origin.

To isolate intraepithelial and lamina propria lymphocytes from graft specimens, dithiothreitol, EDTA incubations and collagenase D digestion were used. Bulk TCR-beta sequencing was performed on serial intestinal graft biopsy specimens collected as late as 600 days after transplant. Library method: the immunoSEQ multiplex PCR assay. High-throughput TCR-beta CDR3 sequencing of genomic DNA from most patients was performed by Adaptive Biotechnologies. Turning to the authors' computational methods: Adaptive's ImmunoSEQ software supplied the TCR sequencing data for around 19 patients, while MiXCR and VDJtools were used to process a few other patients. CDR3 nucleotide sequences shared between donor and recipient were removed because the origin of such sequences could not be assigned. At least 2-fold expansion over unstimulated cells and a minimum CFSE-low frequency of 0.002% (template counts) or 0.001% (read counts) were required for clones to be classified as alloreactive. Clones detected in sequenced pre-transplant spleen, lymph node, or MLR CFSE-low populations of the donor or recipient were defined as mappable. Cumulative frequency of alloreactive clones was calculated as a percentage of all sequences weighted by copy number. The immuneACCESS repertoire file appears here via TCRdb, limited to in-frame rearrangements. These files lack a portion of the clones; in checked studies, under half of the deficit traces to unresolved V genes, and the cause of the others is not known. Clone size and the V and J calls come from that table; the DNA yielded D and trimming. A total of tens of thousands of clones appear in this sample, roughly 90% of them only once. Together, the top ten hold less than 2% of the sample.

V lost 4 bases and J lost 4 bases, and the count of bases not matched to a germline gene is 4. Measured from the cysteine to the phenylalanine, the CDR3 is 13 residues long. This entry keeps only the CDR3 DNA: 39 bases, framed from base 1. The germline V gene provides CDR1 SGHTA and CDR2 FQGNSA. Worth noting for this clone: What this receptor recognizes is not known. No per-base quality is available; no much larger clone lies one base away.

This TCR came from a human patient who received an intestinal transplant, so some T cells may come from the graft donor. The V and J genes are TRBV7-2 and TRBJ2-7, with 7 bases matching TRBD1. Sequencing used ileum tissue, obtained 350 to 400 days after transplant. The CDR3 region has the sequence CASSSRGQYEQYF. The sequence in DNA is TGTGCCAGCAGCTCAAGGGGGCAGTACGAGCAGTACTTC.